This T cell receptor (beta chain) was recovered during a study of T cell changes during pregnancy in multiple sclerosis. Only in-frame clones appear in the TCRdb table, and some are missing; sequencing was by immunoSEQ multiplex PCR. Of under 85,000 clones listed, roughly 90% are singletons. The sequences come from peripheral blood, collected after pregnancy. The clonotype originates from a female donor in good health, enrolled as a control in a pregnancy study.

CDR3 sequence: CASSLGLGGGRGEQYF. CDR3 sequence (DNA): TGTGCCAGCAGCTTAGGCCTAGGGGGGGGCCGCGGCGAGCAGTACTTC. This chain connects TRBV13 to TRBJ2-7, with a weak D call TRBD2 (7 bases). The CDR3 extends over 16 amino acids. Germline lookup yields CDR1 PRHDT and CDR2 FYEKMQ (reference sequence). Trimming cost V 0 bases and J 6 bases, with 18 bases left between them. The complete variable domain, with remaining parts taken from reference TRBV13 and TRBJ2-7, reads AAGVIQSPRHLIKEKRETATLKCYPIPRHDTVYWYQQGPGQDPQFLISFYEKMQSDKGSIPDRFSAQQFSDYHSELNMSSLELGDSALYFCASSLGLGGGRGEQYFGPGTRLTVT.